The 21 T cell receptor beta chains given below trace back to one sample, sequenced in a study of cytomegalovirus exposure and HLA in healthy donors. Primers: 60 Vbeta forward and 13 Jbeta reverse. Sequencing used immunoSEQ multiplex PCR; TCRdb keeps in-frame clones, though not all of them. The sample yields over 130,000 clones, over 60% seen once. Material: PBMCs. The receptors were sampled from a man in his forties in good health and CMV-seronegative.

This clone is judged medium-sized (0.01 to 0.1%). The chain couples TRBV6-1 to TRBJ2-7; maybe TRBD2 (5 bases). Deletions cut 5 bases from V and 3 bases from J, with 11 bases between. The germline gives CDR1 MNHNS, CDR2 SASEGT. The CDR3 has 13 amino acids. Here the CDR3 reads CASSRLPSYEQYF. CDR3 in DNA: TGTGCCAGCAGTCGACTACCTAGCTACGAGCAGTACTTC.

The chain has TRBV27 and TRBJ2-1, with D perhaps TRBD2 (6 bases). The germline V and J ends were trimmed by 4 bases and 9 bases, with 25 bases remaining between them. This CDR3 has 17 amino acids. The germline V gene has CDR1 MNHEY and CDR2 SMNVEV (reference sequence). CDR3 residues: CASSYLGVLREAGEQFF. As DNA, the CDR3 is TGTGCCAGCAGTTATCTCGGGGTTCTTAGGGAAGCGGGTGAGCAGTTCTTC.

A single count supports this clone. V gene TRBV4-2 combines with J gene TRBJ1-2, with D perhaps matching TRBD1 (5 bases). V dropped 1 base and J dropped 4 bases, with 10 bases sitting between them. The germline gives CDR1 LGHNA, CDR2 YNFKEQ. The CDR3 extends over 14 amino acids. The CDR3 here is CASSQGGELYGYTF. CDR3 in DNA: TGTGCCAGCAGCCAAGGGGGGGAGCTCTATGGCTACACCTTC.

This clone was detected a few times. V gene TRBV5-6 combines with J gene TRBJ1-1, with D possibly being TRBD1 (5 bases). CDR3 length: 14 residues. Germline CDR1 reads SGHDT; CDR2 reads YYEEEE. Trimming took 5 bases from V and 3 from J, leaving 14 bases between them. As DNA, the CDR3 is TGTGCCAGCAGTTCATCTTCGGGGGACACTGAAGCTTTCTTT. It codes for CASSSSSGDTEAFF.

The genes are TRBV19 and TRBJ2-7; 9 positions agree with TRBD1. CDR3 length equals 13 residues. With V trimmed by 4 bases and J by 5 bases, 3 bases remained unmatched. Germline V gives CDR1 LNHDA, CDR2 SQIVND (reference sequence). The CDR3 reads CASSKDRGDEQYF. The CDR3 DNA reads as TGTGCCAGTAGTAAAGACAGGGGGGACGAGCAGTACTTC.

The rearrangement joins TRBV30 to TRBJ1-5; D is possibly TRBD1 (6 bases). Germline V gene sequence: CDR1 GTSNPN, CDR2 SVGIG (reference sequence). Deletions cut 2 bases from V and 0 bases from J, with 11 bases between. The CDR3 sequence is 15 residues long. The CDR3 sequence: CAWSRAGDSNQPQHF. The DNA for the CDR3 is TGTGCCTGGAGTAGGGCAGGGGATAGCAATCAGCCCCAGCATTTT.

The sample holds one count of this clone. This chain joins TRBV6-5 and TRBJ2-5; tentative D call: TRBD1 (6 bases). CDR3 length: 16 residues. CDR1 MNHEY and CDR2 SVGAGI come from the germline V gene. Trimming removed 2 bases from V and 1 base from J, with 14 bases in between. The CDR3 spells CASSYSEGEPQETQYF. The DNA for the CDR3 is TGTGCCAGCAGTTACAGTGAGGGGGAGCCCCAAGAGACCCAGTACTTC.

V gene TRBV7-3 combines with J gene TRBJ1-1, with 7 bases aligning to TRBD1. CDR1 SGHTA and CDR2 FQGTGA come from the germline V gene. With 0 bases clipped from V and 4 bases from J, the junction kept 8 bases outside the gene matches. The CDR3 sequence is 16 residues long. The CDR3 DNA reads TGTGCCAGCAGCTTAACAGGGGGCGAGGGGTTCACTGAAGCTTTCTTT. This gives the protein CASSLTGGEGFTEAFF.

This clone was recorded only once. The DNA for the CDR3 is TGTGCCAGCAGGTATTACTGGGGGCGGGGGGCCCTCACAGATACGCAGTATTTT. Translating gives CASRYYWGRGALTDTQYF. The V call is TRBV4-2, the J call TRBJ2-3, with TRBD2 identical over 8 bases. V shed 6 bases, J shed 2 bases, and the junction held 16 bases outside the gene matches. Germline V gives CDR1 LGHNA, CDR2 YNFKEQ. The CDR3 extends over 18 amino acids.

The sample holds a few counts of this clone. V is TRBV7-2 and J is TRBJ1-1; D call uncertain. V lost 5 bases to trimming and J lost 1 base, with 11 bases between them. CDR3 length: 14 residues. The germline CDR1 and CDR2 sequences are SGHTA and FQGNSA. This CDR3 reads CASSPPGRNTEAFF. Written as DNA, the CDR3 is TGTGCCAGCAGCCCACCTGGGCGGAACACTGAAGCTTTCTTT.

V and J are TRBV6-1 and TRBJ2-5; TRBD2 matches at 7 bases. The CDR3 is made up of 14 amino acids. CDR1 is MNHNS and CDR2 is SASEGT in the germline V gene. With 6 bases clipped from V and 5 bases from J, the junction kept 9 bases outside the gene matches. The CDR3 region is CASRGRESVETQYF. Here the CDR3 DNA reads TGTGCCAGCAGGGGGCGGGAGTCGGTTGAGACCCAGTACTTC.

The chain is built from TRBV19 and TRBJ2-7; the D gene is possibly TRBD1 (5 bases). Germline-derived CDR1 and CDR2 are LNHDA and SQIVND (reference sequence). The V gene lost 6 bases and the J gene lost 2 bases, with 17 bases spanning the gap. The CDR3 has 15 amino acids. The CDR3 reads CASSGPSAGTYEQYF. The CDR3, as DNA: TGTGCCAGTAGCGGCCCTTCGGCAGGGACCTACGAGCAGTACTTC.

The chain combines TRBV2 with TRBJ2-7; TRBD2 agrees at 8 bases. The CDR3 length is 15 residues. V lost 5 bases and J lost 0; bases outside the gene matches: 6. Germline V lookup: CDR1 SNHLY, CDR2 FYNNEI. Here the CDR3 reads CASSIAGSSSYEQYF. Written as DNA, the CDR3 is TGTGCCAGCAGTATAGCGGGGTCGAGCTCCTACGAGCAGTACTTC.

CDR3 nucleotide sequence: TGTGCCAGCAGAGGAGGGCAGGTTTACAATGAGCAGTTCTTC. Its translation is CASRGGQVYNEQFF. The chain joins TRBV2 to TRBJ2-1, with TRBD2 as a possible D gene (6 bases). V was shortened by 6 bases and J by 4 bases, with 13 bases between the two germline ends. The CDR3 has 14 residues. CDR1 and CDR2 from the germline V gene are SNHLY and FYNNEI.

This chain connects TRBV6-5 to TRBJ2-7; D is perhaps TRBD1 (6 bases). Trimming took off 0 bases at V and 2 bases at J, with 11 bases between the two ends. The CDR3 contains 15 residues. Looked up from germline, CDR1 is MNHEY and CDR2 is SVGAGI. In DNA, the CDR3 is TGTGCCAGCAGTTACTCGGCACAGGGTCCCTACGAGCAGTACTTC. Amino acids: CASSYSAQGPYEQYF.

This clone was recorded once. V is TRBV27 and J is TRBJ1-2; a possible D gene is TRBD1 (5 bases). Trimming removed 8 bases at V and 5 bases at J, with 21 bases between. The CDR3 runs to 15 residues. From germline, CDR1 is MNHEY and CDR2 SMNVEV (reference sequence). CDR3 region: CASGNEWGEAYGYTF. The CDR3 nucleotides are TGTGCCAGCGGGAATGAATGGGGGGAAGCTTATGGCTACACCTTC.

A note on this clone: One end of the junction is discordant with germline, which a read error may explain. The V call is TRBV28, the J call TRBJ2-1; 8 bases map to TRBD2. The length of the CDR3 is 17 residues. Germline assignment: CDR1 MDHEN and CDR2 SYDVKM. The CDR3 reads CASSLSVAGSPYNEHFF. CDR3 DNA: TGTGCCAGCAGTTTATCGGTAGCGGGAAGCCCGTACAATGAGCACTTCTTC.

CDR3 DNA: TGTGCCAGCAGTCCTAACACCGGGGAGCTGTTTTTT. It encodes CASSPNTGELFF. The chain links TRBV27 to TRBJ2-2; D gene unclear. V dropped 5 bases and J dropped 2 bases, with 3 bases sitting between them. This CDR3 spans 12 amino acids. Looked up from germline, CDR1 is MNHEY and CDR2 is SMNVEV (reference sequence).

This clone was seen more than once but under ten times. V is TRBV27 and J is TRBJ2-7; 10 nucleotides agree with TRBD1. Germline V gene sequence: CDR1 MNHEY, CDR2 SMNVEV (reference sequence). CDR3 length equals 13 residues. V lost 8 bases to trimming and J lost 5 bases; unmatched junction nucleotides: 6. CDR3 DNA: TGTGCCAGCGGCCGGGACAGGGGCCACGAGCAGTACTTC. Its protein is CASGRDRGHEQYF.

V gene TRBV28 combines with J gene TRBJ2-3; TRBD1 is a possible D gene (8 bases). This CDR3 has 16 amino acids. Deletions cut 4 bases from V and 1 base from J, with 15 bases between. In germline, CDR1 is MDHEN, CDR2 SYDVKM. CDR3 sequence: CASSSNRGGGTDTQYF. CDR3 DNA: TGTGCCAGCAGTTCCAACAGGGGGGGAGGCACAGATACGCAGTATTTT.

This chain uses TRBV4-2 with TRBJ1-2, with D tentatively TRBD1 (5 bases). Trimming removed 5 bases from V and 0 bases from J, with 19 bases in between. There are 17 residues in the CDR3. The germline V gene has CDR1 LGHNA and CDR2 YNFKEQ. The CDR3: CASSDPGTGEANYGYTF. CDR3 nucleotide sequence: TGTGCCAGCAGCGACCCGGGGACGGGGGAAGCTAACTATGGCTACACCTTC.